A selection of T cell receptor beta chains follows, all from one sample in a study of cytomegalovirus exposure and HLA in healthy donors. Clones were sequenced by immunoSEQ multiplex PCR, and TCRdb holds only the in-frame ones, with some missing. The table lists around 230,000 clones, about 85% of them singletons. The sequenced sample was PBMCs. These receptor sequences come from a girl aged 2-10 years in good health and CMV-seronegative. The CDR3 runs from the conserved cysteine through the conserved F or W. The D gene is left open where the match is weak. Not all rows give a size; the values are once, few, many and, for expanded clones, a class.

TGTGCCAGCAGCTTTCGACAGGGAGGTACCGGGGAGCTGTTTTTT CASSFRQGGTGELFF TRBV7-9 . TRBJ2-2 .
TGTGCCATCAGTGGGTCAGAGGCAAGTGACATTCAGTACTTC CAISGSEASDIQYF TRBV10-3 . TRBJ2-4 .
TGTGCCAGCAGTGAAGTAGTTAGCGGGAGAAATGAGCAGTTCTTC CASSEVVSGRNEQFF TRBV6-1 TRBD2 TRBJ2-1 .
TGCGCCAGCAGCCCGGGGACTCCCACCTACGAGCAGTACTTC CASSPGTPTYEQYF TRBV5-1 . TRBJ2-7 .
TGTGCCAGCAGTGACTCCAGGGCCAGGGTGTACTTC CASSDSRARVYF TRBV6-4 . TRBJ2-7 .
TGTGCCAGCAGCTTAGTCTTCTCCCGGGGACAGCTACACTCCGAGCAGTACTTC CASSLVFSRGQLHSEQYF TRBV7-8 TRBD1 TRBJ2-7 .
TGCGCCAGCAGGGAGCACCGACCGTATGGCTACACCTTC CASREHRPYGYTF TRBV23-1 . TRBJ1-2 .
TGCAGCGTTGAGTTGAGGGATGGCTACACCTTC CSVELRDGYTF TRBV29-1 . TRBJ1-2 .
TGCGCCAGCAGCTTGGTTGGGGCGGAGCAGTTCTTC CASSLVGAEQFF TRBV5-1 . TRBJ2-1 .
TGTGCCTGGAGGCAGGGCAGTAGCTCCTACAATGAGCAGTTCTTC CAWRQGSSSYNEQFF TRBV30 . TRBJ2-1 .
TGTGCCAGCTCACCACTTCCGGGAGCCTACAATGAGCAGTTCTTC CASSPLPGAYNEQFF TRBV18 . TRBJ2-1 .
TGTGCCAGCACCTCAACGGCGGGGGGGCTTGATGAGCAGTTCTTC CASTSTAGGLDEQFF TRBV2 TRBD2 TRBJ2-1 .
TGTGCCAGCAGCCAAGTAGCAGGGTTTGAAGCTTTCTTT CASSQVAGFEAFF TRBV14 . TRBJ1-1 few
TGTGCCAGTGACGGGACAGGGTATCAGCCCCAGCATTTT CASDGTGYQPQHF TRBV6-1 TRBD1 TRBJ1-5 .
TGTGCCAGCAGCTTACGGACAGGAGGGAAGACCCAGTACTTC CASSLRTGGKTQYF TRBV5-4 . TRBJ2-5 .
TGTGCCAGCAGCCGTACCTCTAGCGGGAGCAGCTACGAGCAGTACTTC CASSRTSSGSSYEQYF TRBV7-6 TRBD2 TRBJ2-7 .
TGTGCCAGCGGGACAGGGGGGAGAGATACGCAGTATTTT CASGTGGRDTQYF TRBV7-3 TRBD1 TRBJ2-3 .
TGTGCCAGCAGCCATCTCCGGGAGCCCTACGAGCAGTACTTC CASSHLREPYEQYF TRBV4-2 . TRBJ2-7 .
TGTGCTAGTGGTTTGGGGGGACTAGTTTTTGATACGCAGTATTTT CASGLGGLVFDTQYF TRBV12-5 TRBD2 TRBJ2-3 .
TGTGCCAGTAGAATCAACAAGAACAATGAGCAGTTCTTC CASRINKNNEQFF TRBV19 . TRBJ2-1 .
TGTGCCAGCAGCCAATCCATGACAGGGGACTATGGCTACACCTTC CASSQSMTGDYGYTF TRBV4-2 TRBD1 TRBJ1-2 once
TGCGCCAGCAGGCGGGGGACAGGGAATCCAGAGACCCAGTACTTC CASRRGTGNPETQYF TRBV5-1 TRBD1 TRBJ2-5 .
TGTGCCAGCACCCAGGGCGCCGAGCAGTACTTC CASTQGAEQYF TRBV6-5 . TRBJ2-7 .
TGCAGTGCTAGCCGGGGGTTTGAGCAGTACTTC CSASRGFEQYF TRBV20-1 . TRBJ2-7 .
TGTGCCAGCAGTAGACAACCGAACACTGAAGCTTTCTTT CASSRQPNTEAFF TRBV6-1 . TRBJ1-1 once